This TCR beta chain stems from a study of blood T cell repertoires in COVID-19. In the study overall: The United States, Italy and Spain supplied acute and convalescent COVID-19 samples. Sources were T cells, B-cell-depleted T cells, or PBMCs; the material itself was cDNA or gDNA.

Original processing notes: Amplification of reference gene primers was used by the study to estimate nucleated cell counts. The data were produced by immunoSEQ multiplex PCR, yet TCRdb's version contains in-frame clones alone and is incomplete. That table supplies the V and J calls and clone size; D and trimming were determined from the DNA. The sample lists about 150,000 clones, 84% occurring once. Trimming left V 1 base short and J 9 bases short, with 10 bases between. Germline values: CDR1 LGHDT, CDR2 YNNKEL (reference sequence). This CDR3 region has 14 residues. The source is a woman aged 45 to 65 with acute or convalescent COVID-19. The specimen was peripheral blood. This sequence joins TRBV3-1 (or the pseudogene TRBV3-2) and TRBJ1-6; unclear D gene. CDR3 sequence: CASSQAGSISPLHF. In DNA form, the CDR3 reads TGTGCCAGCAGCCAAGCGGGGTCCATTTCACCCCTCCACTTT.